This entry lists 32 T cell receptor beta chains sequenced from one sample in a study of T cells after yellow fever vaccination. One entry per CDR3 protein results from TCRdb running MiXCR on the 5' RACE reads. The table has under 600,000 distinct CDR3 sequences, about a fifth seen once; the top ten hold 16%. The sample consisted of PBMCs, taken about 20 days after the first yellow fever vaccination. The receptors were gathered from a man aged 18 to 30 who received the YFV17D yellow fever vaccine.

The V gene is TRBV5-1, the J gene TRBJ2-1, with a tentative D call TRBD1 (5 bases). This CDR3 is 12 amino acids long. Trimming took 1 base from V and 8 from J, leaving 7 bases between them. Germline-derived CDR1 and CDR2 are SGHRS and YFSETQ. The CDR3 nucleotides are TGCGCCAGCAGCTTGACAGGCCATGAGCAGTTCTTC. Its translation: CASSLTGHEQFF. Using reference TRBV5-1 and TRBJ2-1 for the parts outside the CDR3, the full variable domain is KAGVTQTPRYLIKTRGQQVTLSCSPISGHRSVSWYQQTPGQGLQFLFEYFSETQRNKGNFPGRFSGRQFSNSRSEMNVSTLELGDSALYLCASSLTGHEQFFGPGTRLTVL.

This clonotype has only a few counts. The chain combines TRBV6-5 with TRBJ1-6; 9 bases line up with TRBD1. Trimming took 4 bases from V and 7 from J; bases not matched to a gene: 5. CDR3 length: 15 residues. Germline CDR1 is MNHEY and CDR2 is SVGAGI. CDR3 sequence reads: CASSWDRDGNSPLHF. DNA for the CDR3: TGTGCCAGCAGTTGGGACAGGGACGGGAATTCACCCCTCCACTTT.

This clonotype occurred a few times. The genes are TRBV12-3 or TRBV12-4 and TRBJ1-4; 8 positions agree with TRBD1. This CDR3 is built from 15 residues. Losses at the gene ends were 2 bases for V and 5 bases for J; bases not matched to a gene: 4. For the CDR3, the DNA is TGTGCCAGCAGTTTACAGGGGGCTAGGAATGAAAAACTGTTTTTT. It encodes CASSLQGARNEKLFF.

This chain uses TRBV20-1 with TRBJ2-3; the match to TRBD1 covers 8 bases. V gave up 0 bases and J gave up 3 bases; unmatched junction bases: 8. The CDR3 extends over 16 amino acids. Germline V lookup: CDR1 DFQATT, CDR2 SNEGSKA (reference sequence). This CDR3 is CSARERTGLLTDTQYF. The CDR3 coding sequence is TGCAGTGCTAGAGAGAGGACAGGGCTATTAACAGATACGCAGTATTTT.

The chain is built from TRBV6-5 and TRBJ2-1; no clear D gene. Trimming took 2 bases from V and 0 from J, leaving 8 bases between them. The germline V gene encodes CDR1 MNHEY and CDR2 SVGAGI. CDR3 length equals 15 residues. CDR3 residues: CASSYVQSSYNEQFF. DNA for the CDR3: TGTGCCAGCAGTTACGTTCAAAGCTCCTACAATGAGCAGTTCTTC.

The chain is built from TRBV2 and TRBJ1-5, with D possibly TRBD1 on 5 matching bases. Trimming removed 3 bases from V and 6 bases from J, with 12 bases in between. Germline lookup yields CDR1 SNHLY and CDR2 FYNNEI. The CDR3 has 14 amino acids. The CDR3 spells CASSDREGGQPQHF. In DNA, the CDR3 is TGTGCCAGCAGTGACAGGGAGGGTGGTCAGCCCCAGCATTTT.

This clonotype was picked up a small number of times. The chain couples TRBV7-8 to TRBJ1-2; TRBD1 might be the D (5 bases). V was cut by 8 bases and J by 4 bases, with 8 bases left in between. The V gene's germline CDR1 is SGHVS and CDR2 FQNEAQ. This CDR3 is built from 11 residues. For the CDR3, the DNA is TGTGCCAGCGGAACAGGCTATGGCTACACCTTC. Protein sequence: CASGTGYGYTF.

The chain has TRBV12-3 or TRBV12-4 and TRBJ2-5, with a weak D call TRBD1 (6 bases). The CDR3 extends over 13 amino acids. The V end lost 2 bases, the J end lost 5 bases, and 9 bases lay between the germline ends. DNA of the CDR3: TGTGCCAGCAGTTTACACAGGGATGAGACCCAGTACTTC. As protein: CASSLHRDETQYF.

In its sample, this clonotype was seen a few times. V is TRBV12-3 or TRBV12-4 and J is TRBJ1-2; D is perhaps TRBD1 (5 bases). The V gene lost 3 bases and the J gene lost 6 bases, with 14 bases spanning the gap. The CDR3 is 14 amino acids. The CDR3 bases are TGTGCCAGCAGTTTTTGGGGGTACGGGAATGGCTACACCTTC. This codes for CASSFWGYGNGYTF.

This chain links TRBV11-2 with TRBJ2-1, with D hard to call. Germline CDR1 SGHAT, CDR2 FQNNGV. V was shortened by 7 bases and J by 5 bases, with 12 bases between the two germline ends. This CDR3 contains 13 residues. The CDR3 loop reads CASTTAYNNEQFF. CDR3 DNA: TGTGCCAGCACCACCGCCTACAACAATGAGCAGTTCTTC.

The sample holds a few counts of this clonotype. The DNA for the CDR3 is TGTGCCAGCAGTATACAGGGAGGCTCTGGAAACACCATATATTTT. Its translation is CASSIQGGSGNTIYF. The chain combines TRBV2 with TRBJ1-3, with D perhaps matching TRBD1 (6 bases). In germline, CDR1 is SNHLY, CDR2 FYNNEI. The V end lost 5 bases, the J end lost 0 bases, and 11 bases lay between the germline ends. This CDR3 comprises 15 residues.

This clonotype turned up a few times. The V gene is TRBV5-1, the J gene TRBJ1-1; maybe TRBD1 (5 bases). This CDR3 has 15 residues. V lost 1 base and J 1 base, leaving 11 bases between the germline ends. Germline V lookup: CDR1 SGHRS, CDR2 YFSETQ. This CDR3 reads CASSLRWRGNTEAFF. CDR3 nucleotides: TGCGCCAGCAGCTTGCGATGGAGGGGGAACACTGAAGCTTTCTTT.

The V and J genes are TRBV4-3 and TRBJ2-7; possible D gene TRBD2, 5 bases. V shed 1 base and J shed 7 bases, with 17 bases lying between them. CDR1 and CDR2 (germline): LGHNA, YSLEER. This CDR3 spans 15 amino acids. CDR3 DNA sequence: TGCGCCAGCAGCCAAGTTGGGCTAGCTTCAGGAGAGCAGTACGTC. Amino acids: CASSQVGLASGEQYV.

The CDR3 loop is CASSLAGWRERANTEAFF. Written as DNA, the CDR3 is TGTGCCAGCAGCTTAGCAGGTTGGAGGGAGAGAGCTAACACTGAAGCTTTCTTT. The chain combines TRBV7-2 with TRBJ1-1; D gene ambiguous. V was shortened by 0 bases and J by 2 bases, with 19 bases between the two germline ends. Germline CDR1 and CDR2: SGHTA and FQGNSA. The CDR3 totals 18 residues.

V is TRBV5-1 and J is TRBJ2-1, with 7 bases identical to TRBD1. Germline V gene data show CDR1 as SGHRS and CDR2 as YFSETQ. V shed 0 bases and J 8 bases; nucleotides not matched to a gene: 8. This CDR3 spans 15 amino acids. CDR3 sequence: CASSLDGLGGDEQFF. CDR3 sequence (DNA): TGCGCCAGCAGCTTGGACGGGCTAGGGGGCGATGAGCAGTTCTTC. Combining the CDR3 with reference TRBV5-1 and TRBJ2-1 gives the whole variable domain KAGVTQTPRYLIKTRGQQVTLSCSPISGHRSVSWYQQTPGQGLQFLFEYFSETQRNKGNFPGRFSGRQFSNSRSEMNVSTLELGDSALYLCASSLDGLGGDEQFFGPGTRLTVL.

The chain has TRBV20-1 and TRBJ1-1, with unresolved D. Trimming stripped 2 bases from V and 6 bases from J, with 10 bases between. CDR1 and CDR2 from the germline V gene are DFQATT and SNEGSKA (reference sequence). The CDR3 length is 12 residues. The CDR3 here is CSARPSMPEAFF. DNA for the CDR3: TGCAGTGCTAGACCCTCAATGCCTGAAGCTTTCTTT.

The genes are TRBV5-8 and TRBJ2-1; D is uncertain. The V and J ends lost 0 bases and 4 bases respectively, with 11 bases between them. The CDR3 has 15 residues. The germline CDR1 and CDR2 sequences are SGHTS and YDEGEE. CDR3 DNA: TGTGCCAGCAGCTTGGAGTCAGACGGTTACAATGAGCAGTTCTTC. The encoded protein is CASSLESDGYNEQFF. Full variable domain (rest looked up from reference TRBV5-8 and TRBJ2-1): EAGVTQSPTHLIKTRGQQATLRCSPISGHTSVYWYQQALGLGLQFLLWYDEGEERNRGNFPPRFSGRQFPNYSSELNVNALELEDSALYLCASSLESDGYNEQFFGPGTRLTVL.

The rearrangement links TRBV5-1 to TRBJ2-6; D remains unclear. V lost 6 bases and J lost 0, with 7 bases in between. CDR3 size: 14 residues. Germline V CDR1 and CDR2: SGHRS, YFSETQ. Written as DNA, the CDR3 is TGCGCCAGCATGACCGACTCTGGGGCCAACGTCCTGACTTTC. Translation: CASMTDSGANVLTF.

This clonotype was detected a few times. This chain joins TRBV20-1 and TRBJ1-5, with a tentative D call TRBD1 (6 bases). Germline V gene data show CDR1 as DFQATT and CDR2 as SNEGSKA (reference sequence). The V end was cut by 5 bases, the J end by 4 bases, with 12 bases between. The CDR3 totals 13 residues. DNA for the CDR3: TGCAGTGCTGGGGGACACAAAAATCAGCCCCAGCATTTT. It yields the protein CSAGGHKNQPQHF.

This clonotype was picked up many times. V usage is TRBV7-9 and J usage is TRBJ2-5; D remains unclear. V lost 3 bases and J lost 5, with 13 bases in between. CDR1 and CDR2 (germline): SEHNR, FQNEAQ (reference sequence). The CDR3 runs to 14 residues. CDR3 in amino acids: CASSFEPSMETQYF. The CDR3 DNA follows: TGTGCCAGCAGCTTTGAGCCCTCTATGGAGACCCAGTACTTC. Drawing the rest from reference TRBV7-9 and TRBJ2-5, the complete variable domain is DTGVSQNPRHKITKRGQNVTFRCDPISEHNRLYWYRQTLGQGPEFLTYFQNEAQLEKSRLLSDRFSAERPKGSFSTLEIQRTEQGDSAMYLCASSFEPSMETQYFGPGTRLLVL.

The chain has TRBV7-9 and TRBJ2-7, with TRBD1 identical over 8 bases. Germline V gives CDR1 SEHNR, CDR2 FQNEAQ (reference sequence). This CDR3 has 13 amino acids. Trimming removed 5 bases from V and 6 bases from J; junction bases left unmatched: 6. Here the CDR3 DNA reads TGTGCCAGCAGCCCACGGGACAGGCCCGAGCAGTACGTC. The encoded protein is CASSPRDRPEQYV.

The chain is built from TRBV12-3 or TRBV12-4 and TRBJ2-1; possible D gene TRBD2, 6 bases. CDR3 length: 12 amino acids. Trimming stripped 4 bases from V and 8 bases from J, with 9 bases between. CDR3 region: CASSWGVYEQFF. The CDR3 DNA follows: TGTGCCAGCAGTTGGGGGGTCTATGAGCAGTTCTTC.

This clonotype was counted between two and nine times. The V and J genes are TRBV7-9 and TRBJ2-4; D may be TRBD1 or TRBD2 (6 bases each). The CDR3 is 14 amino acids. CDR1 is SEHNR, CDR2 FQNEAQ, per germline (reference sequence). The germline V and J ends were trimmed by 10 bases and 0 bases, with 13 bases remaining between them. The CDR3 reads CAMGGGLAKNIQYF. CDR3 coding DNA: TGTGCCATGGGGGGCGGGCTAGCCAAAAACATTCAGTACTTC.

The chain has TRBV24-1 and TRBJ2-2, with TRBD1 identical over 7 bases. V lost 0 bases, J lost 6 bases, and 6 bases stayed unmatched. The CDR3 contains 16 residues. CDR1 and CDR2 (germline): KGHDR, SFDVKD. The CDR3 sequence: CATSDLRKQGPGELFF. The CDR3 nucleotides are TGTGCCACCAGTGATTTGCGAAAACAGGGGCCCGGGGAGCTGTTTTTT.

This clonotype turned up a few times. This rearrangement joins TRBV7-9 to TRBJ2-5; 7 bases agree with TRBD1. The CDR3 is made up of 14 amino acids. V shed 4 bases and J 1 base; nucleotides not matched to a gene: 3. The germline gives CDR1 SEHNR, CDR2 FQNEAQ (reference sequence). The CDR3 reads CASSYRDSQETQYF. CDR3 in DNA: TGTGCCAGCAGCTACCGGGACAGCCAAGAGACCCAGTACTTC.

This chain joins TRBV12-5 and TRBJ2-1; no clear D gene. Germline V gene lookup returns CDR1 LGHNT and CDR2 FRNRAP. The germline V and J ends were trimmed by 5 bases and 8 bases, with 16 bases remaining between them. This CDR3 comprises 14 residues. The DNA for the CDR3 is TGTGCTAGTGGTACCTCGATCTCCTCCCATGAGCAGTTCTTC. Encoded protein: CASGTSISSHEQFF.

The genes are TRBV5-1 and TRBJ1-2; D perhaps matches TRBD1 (5 bases). Germline CDR1 and CDR2: SGHRS and YFSETQ. V lost 1 base and J 3 bases, leaving 16 bases between the germline ends. The CDR3 is made up of 16 amino acids. CDR3 loop: CASSLPRTNSDYGYTF. CDR3 in DNA: TGCGCCAGCAGCTTGCCCCGGACAAATTCGGACTATGGCTACACCTTC. The complete variable domain, with remaining parts taken from reference TRBV5-1 and TRBJ1-2, reads KAGVTQTPRYLIKTRGQQVTLSCSPISGHRSVSWYQQTPGQGLQFLFEYFSETQRNKGNFPGRFSGRQFSNSRSEMNVSTLELGDSALYLCASSLPRTNSDYGYTFGSGTRLTVV.

The chain uses TRBV5-1 and TRBJ2-7, with 7 bases aligning to TRBD1. The CDR3 is made up of 15 amino acids. Trimming at V came to 3 bases and at J to 5 bases, leaving 11 bases not matched to a gene. Germline CDR1 SGHRS, CDR2 YFSETQ. CDR3 in DNA: TGCGCCAGCAGCTCTTACAGGGGTTCCGGGAACGAGCAGTACTTC. Amino acids: CASSSYRGSGNEQYF.

This rearrangement joins TRBV5-1 to TRBJ2-3; D uncertain. Germline lookup yields CDR1 SGHRS and CDR2 YFSETQ. Trimming removed 0 bases from V and 0 bases from J, with 8 bases in between. The CDR3 contains 15 residues. CDR3 amino acids: CASSLVPSSTDTQYF. The DNA for the CDR3 is TGCGCCAGCAGCTTGGTCCCGTCTAGCACAGATACGCAGTATTTT.

This clonotype was detected only a few times. The chain carries TRBV5-1 and TRBJ2-7; D unclear. Germline V gives CDR1 SGHRS, CDR2 YFSETQ. This CDR3 region has 15 residues. Trimming took off 4 bases at V and 1 base at J, with 15 bases between the two ends. The CDR3 region is CASSPGPGQSYEQYF. DNA of the CDR3: TGCGCCAGCAGCCCAGGCCCCGGTCAGTCCTACGAGCAGTACTTC.

The genes are TRBV3-1 and TRBJ1-5, with D maybe TRBD1 (6 bases). This CDR3 has 14 residues. Germline CDR1 reads LGHDT; CDR2 reads YNNKEL (reference sequence). Trimming left V 2 bases short and J 3 bases short, with 8 bases between. The CDR3 is CASSQRQANQPQHF. DNA for the CDR3: TGTGCCAGCAGCCAACGACAGGCCAATCAGCCCCAGCATTTT.

V and J are TRBV7-8 and TRBJ2-3; 8 bases map to TRBD1. After removal of 5 bases from V and 3 bases from J, the junction contained 10 bases not matched to a gene. Germline loops: CDR1 SGHVS, CDR2 FQNEAQ. There are 16 residues in the CDR3. The CDR3 sequence: CASSHTDRDRTDTQYF. The CDR3 DNA sequence: TGTGCCAGCAGCCACACGGACAGGGATAGAACAGATACGCAGTATTTT.